A single TCR beta chain is shown here with its context. The antigen this receptor binds is unknown. Base quality data are lacking; no much larger clone is found one base away. Via the germline V gene (reference sequence), CDR1 is SEHNR and CDR2 FQNEAQ. The cysteine opens and the phenylalanine closes a CDR3 of 14 amino acids. Only the CDR3 DNA stays, 42 bases, in frame from base 1. Germline trimming amounts to 5 bases on V and 4 bases on J, with 7 as the count of junction bases outside the gene matches. One collaborating source in Seattle enrolled patients during active infection and followed them longitudinally through the course of disease. Collaborating institutions collected whole blood in K2EDTA tubes following their own protocols. Collaborator samples were shipped for TCRbeta analysis as frozen whole blood, isolated PBMCs, or DNA extracted from either sample type. The immunoSEQ Assay, a bias-controlled multiplex PCR, was used to amplify TCRbeta CDR3 regions from genomic DNA. Per the source publication's procedure: Within the assay, amplification of reference gene primers was used to estimate how many nucleated cells each sample contained. To quantify the absolute abundance of each unique TCRbeta CDR3 rearrangement, sequence reads were collapsed and filtered. For each sample, productive Simpson clonality was calculated by taking the square root of Simpson's diversity index across productive rearrangements. Entries here come from immuneACCESS through TCRdb and include only in-frame sequences with V and J called. Some clones fail to appear in such tables; in the studies checked, an unresolved V gene covers under half of the shortfall, and the cause of the remainder is unknown. The V and J calls and the clone size are those of that table, but D and trimming were determined from the DNA. The sample contains about 88,000 clones, 90% of them found a single time. The ten most abundant clones make up 5% to 7% of the sample.

The data stem from a study of blood T cell repertoires in COVID-19 (dated by TCRdb to the early 2020s). Regarding the research as a whole: Samples covering the acute and convalescent phases of COVID-19 were provided by collaborators in the United States, Italy and Spain. The material from the prospective study consisted of cDNA or gDNA derived from T cells, B-cell-depleted T cells, or PBMCs. The dataset comprised deeply sampled blood TCRbeta repertoires from subjects exposed to, actively infected with, or recovered from COVID-19. A freely available public database, intended as a resource for researchers studying the immune response to SARS-CoV-2, is where the repertoires were released. The samples were drawn from the first 160 participants of the ongoing ImmuneRACE study and from roughly 1,300 subjects provided by 6 global collaborators. Sample metadata almost always included a de-identified subject ID, COVID-19 status, age in years and sex. HLA class I and class II types, where available, came from metadata supplied by the sample provider rather than from assay-based typing.

Study-level results and caveats: The amount of clinical and demographic metadata varied by source and participant and was provided uncurated.

The sample taken for sequencing was peripheral blood. The receptor chain draws on TRBV7-9 and TRBJ1-2; 7 nucleotides in the junction match TRBD1. The TCR originated in a man younger than 35 with COVID-19, enrolled during active disease. The nucleotide sequence is given as TGTGCCAGCAGCCCCATAGGGGGCGCCTATGGCTACACCTTC. This is translated as CASSPIGGAYGYTF. Extended through the reference TRBV7-9 and TRBJ1-2 proteins, this CDR3 yields the full variable domain: DTGVSQNPRHKITKRGQNVTFRCDPISEHNRLYWYRQTLGQGPEFLTYFQNEAQLEKSRLLSDRFSAERPKGSFSTLEIQRTEQGDSAMYLCASSPIGGAYGYTFGSGTRLTVV.